This T cell receptor beta chain was sequenced during a study of blood T cell repertoires in COVID-19. Study summary: The samples span acute and convalescent COVID-19 from the United States, Italy and Spain. T cells, B-cell-depleted T cells, or PBMCs provided the cDNA or gDNA that served as material.

Original methodology: How many nucleated cells were present was estimated from reference gene primer amplification. Data came from immunoSEQ multiplex PCR; TCRdb stores just in-frame clones and leaves some out. V and J calls and clone size follow that table, whereas D and trimming were derived from the DNA. The table has more than 200,000 clones, roughly 82% seen once. The germline CDR1 and CDR2 sequences are MNHEY and SVGAGI. Trimming removed 6 bases from V and 5 bases from J, with 13 bases in between. The CDR3 runs 14 residues. J is TRBJ1-4 and V is TRBV6-5, with D hard to call. The specimen sequenced was peripheral blood. This clonotype was obtained from a woman of 80 years or more with active or convalescent COVID-19. CDR3 protein: CASRKGAPNEKLFF. The DNA of the CDR3 is TGTGCCAGCAGGAAGGGAGCTCCCAATGAAAAACTGTTTTTT.